These T cell receptor beta chains were read from a single sample in a study of T-cell reconstitution after alpha-beta-depleted transplantation in children. TCRdb re-called the PCR reads through MiXCR, storing one row per CDR3 protein. The sample lists about 900,000 distinct CDR3 sequences, under 30% occurring once. The specimen was PBMCs, mostly from graft donor cells, collected 360 days after TCRalphabeta/CD19-depleted stem cell transplant. These receptors originate from a boy in the first two years of life who had a stem cell transplant for SCID, so the T cells may come from the graft donor. Both conserved end residues are part of each CDR3. A D gene is named only where the DNA matches it firmly. The size field is filled for only some rows; it gives once, few, many or a size class.

j_gene: TRBJ2-3; len: 19; v_gene: TRBV4-2; abundance: -; d_gene: TRBD2; CDR3aa: CASSQDGSGGALGTDTQYF; CDR3nt: TGTGCCAGCAGCCAAGACGGTAGCGGGGGGGCTTTGGGCACAGATACGCAGTATTTT
j_gene: TRBJ2-7; len: 14; v_gene: TRBV7-2; abundance: once; d_gene: TRBD2; CDR3aa: CASSTSGGIYEQYF; CDR3nt: TGTGCCAGCAGCACTAGCGGGGGGATCTACGAGCAGTACTTC
j_gene: TRBJ2-1; len: 15; v_gene: TRBV27; abundance: few; d_gene: TRBD2; CDR3aa: CASSLSPSGYNEQFF; CDR3nt: TGTGCCAGCAGTTTATCGCCTAGCGGTTACAATGAGCAGTTCTTC
j_gene: TRBJ2-2; len: 18; v_gene: TRBV6-5; abundance: -; d_gene: TRBD1; CDR3aa: CASSYGRQGPPNTGELFF; CDR3nt: TGTGCCAGCAGTTACGGCAGACAGGGTCCTCCGAACACCGGGGAGCTGTTTTTT
j_gene: TRBJ1-1; len: 13; v_gene: TRBV7-3; abundance: -; d_gene: -; CDR3aa: CASSPRGMTEAFF; CDR3nt: TGTGCCAGCAGCCCAAGGGGGATGACTGAAGCTTTCTTT
j_gene: TRBJ1-1; len: 16; v_gene: TRBV12-3/TRBV12-4; abundance: few; d_gene: -; CDR3aa: CASSLAPTGLNTEAFF; CDR3nt: TGTGCCAGCAGTTTAGCACCTACGGGTCTGAACACTGAAGCTTTCTTT
j_gene: TRBJ2-7; len: 15; v_gene: TRBV5-1; abundance: -; d_gene: -; CDR3aa: CASSLEAAISYEQYF; CDR3nt: TGCGCCAGCAGCTTGGAGGCAGCTATTTCCTACGAGCAGTACTTC
j_gene: TRBJ2-1; len: 13; v_gene: TRBV18; abundance: -; d_gene: -; CDR3aa: CASSTSVYNEQFF; CDR3nt: TGTGCCAGCTCAACCTCGGTTTACAATGAGCAGTTCTTC
j_gene: TRBJ1-5; len: 15; v_gene: TRBV5-1; abundance: -; d_gene: -; CDR3aa: CASSLFGAGDQPQHF; CDR3nt: TGCGCCAGCAGCCTCTTTGGGGCAGGGGATCAGCCCCAGCATTTT
j_gene: TRBJ1-1; len: 16; v_gene: TRBV5-5; abundance: -; d_gene: -; CDR3aa: CASSLAVSPMNTEAFF; CDR3nt: TGTGCCAGCAGCTTGGCCGTCTCACCTATGAACACTGAAGCTTTCTTT
j_gene: TRBJ2-2; len: 19; v_gene: TRBV7-6; abundance: few; d_gene: -; CDR3aa: CASSLWGRTLEWNTGELFF; CDR3nt: TGTGCCAGCAGCTTATGGGGCAGGACGCTTGAATGGAACACCGGGGAGCTGTTTTTT